Listed here is a single T cell receptor beta chain. Which antigen it targets is not known. No base-level quality is on record; no much larger clone is a single base apart. The source of the sample is a study of blood T cell repertoires in COVID-19 (TCRdb year 2020). For the wider study: Samples from collaborators originated in the United States, Italy and Spain and spanned both the acute and convalescent phases of COVID-19. A de-identified subject ID, COVID-19 status, age in years and sex were almost always included in the sample metadata. HLA class I and class II types, where available, came from metadata supplied by the sample provider rather than from assay-based typing. The repertoires were released in a freely available public database intended as a resource for research on the immune response to SARS-CoV-2. The material from the prospective study consisted of cDNA or gDNA derived from T cells, B-cell-depleted T cells, or PBMCs. The dataset comprised deeply sampled blood TCRbeta repertoires from subjects exposed to, actively infected with, or recovered from COVID-19. Samples came from the ongoing ImmuneRACE study (first 160 participants) plus 1,254 subjects from 6 global collaborators. Overall results and qualifications from the work: How much clinical and demographic metadata was included differed by source and by participant, and the metadata was provided uncurated.

The immunoSEQ Assay, a bias-controlled multiplex PCR, was used to amplify TCRbeta CDR3 regions from genomic DNA. As for the authors' bioinformatics: Nucleated cell counts per sample were estimated from amplification of reference gene primers within the assay. Sequence reads were collapsed and filtered to measure the absolute abundance of every unique TCRbeta CDR3 rearrangement. For each sample, productive Simpson clonality was calculated as the square root of Simpson's diversity index across productive rearrangements. As stored in TCRdb, this immuneACCESS dataset retains in-frame rearrangements with V and J assigned. A fraction of the clones does not appear; measured against another copy, unresolved V genes explain less than half of the discrepancy, and the remainder lacks a known reason. V and J calls and clone size come straight from that table; D and trimming were deduced from the DNA. The sample table contains about 210,000 clones; only one count was recorded for around 83% of them. The ten largest clones represent less than 3.5% of the sample.

Whole blood was collected in K2EDTA tubes by collaborating institutions according to the institutions' own protocols. For TCRbeta analysis, collaborator samples were shipped as frozen whole blood, as isolated PBMCs, or as DNA extracted from either sample type. Specimen: peripheral blood. The TCR was taken from a man between 45 and 60 years old with active or convalescent COVID-19.

The CDR3: CASSLSPGAKNIQYF. The nucleotide sequence reads as follows: TGCGCCAGCAGCTTATCCCCGGGGGCCAAAAACATTCAGTACTTC. The V and J segments used are TRBV5-1 and TRBJ2-4; the D region possibly corresponds to TRBD2 (5 bases align). There are 15 amino acids in the CDR3, from cysteine to phenylalanine inclusive. Only CDR3 DNA remains: 45 bases, in frame from the first base. V loses 2 bases of germline sequence and J loses 1 base, and the interval between the two ends is 10 bases. From a lookup of the germline V gene, CDR1 and CDR2 are SGHRS and YFSETQ.